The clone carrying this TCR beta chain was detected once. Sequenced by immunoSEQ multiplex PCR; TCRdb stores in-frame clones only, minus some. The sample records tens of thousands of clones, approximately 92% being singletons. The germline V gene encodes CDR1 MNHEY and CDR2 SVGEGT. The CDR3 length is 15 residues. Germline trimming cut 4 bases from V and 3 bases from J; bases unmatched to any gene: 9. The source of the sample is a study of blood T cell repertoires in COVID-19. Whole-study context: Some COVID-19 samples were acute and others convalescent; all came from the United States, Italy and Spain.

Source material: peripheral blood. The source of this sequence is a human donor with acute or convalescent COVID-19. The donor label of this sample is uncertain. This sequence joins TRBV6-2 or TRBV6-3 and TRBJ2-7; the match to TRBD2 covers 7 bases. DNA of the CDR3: TGTGCCAGCAGTTGGACCTCGACTAGCAGCTACGAGCAGTACTTC. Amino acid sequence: CASSWTSTSSYEQYF.